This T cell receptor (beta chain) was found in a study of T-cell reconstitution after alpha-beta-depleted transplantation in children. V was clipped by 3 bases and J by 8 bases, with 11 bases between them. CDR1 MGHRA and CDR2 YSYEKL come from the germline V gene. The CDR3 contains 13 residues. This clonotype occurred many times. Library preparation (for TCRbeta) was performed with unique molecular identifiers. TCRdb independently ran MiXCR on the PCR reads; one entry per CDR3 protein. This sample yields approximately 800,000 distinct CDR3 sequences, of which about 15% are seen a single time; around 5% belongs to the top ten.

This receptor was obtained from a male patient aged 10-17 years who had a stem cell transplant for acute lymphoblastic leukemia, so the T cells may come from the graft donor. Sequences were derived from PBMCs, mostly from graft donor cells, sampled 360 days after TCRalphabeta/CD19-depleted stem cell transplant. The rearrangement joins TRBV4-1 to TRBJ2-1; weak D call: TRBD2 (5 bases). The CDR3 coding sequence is TGCGCCAGCAGCCAGGACTTCTATTATGAGCAGTTCTTC. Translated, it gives CASSQDFYYEQFF.